Listed below are T cell receptor beta chains from one sample, sequenced in a study of blood T cell repertoires in COVID-19. Repertoires were generated with immunoSEQ multiplex PCR, while TCRdb's copy carries only in-frame clones and drops some. This table has 61,000 or so clones, around 85% appearing once. The specimen was peripheral blood. These receptors were obtained from a woman between 65 and 79 years old with acute or convalescent COVID-19. The CDR3 runs from the conserved cysteine through the conserved F or W. Fields, in order: clone size, J gene, V gene, D gene, CDR3 DNA, CDR3 protein. The D gene is left open where the match is weak. Clone size, where shown, is once, few, many, or a class for clones that have expanded.

>NA|TRBJ2-2|TRBV5-1|NA
TGCGCCAGCAGCTTTGAGCAGGGGAACACCGGGGAGCTGTTTTTT
CASSFEQGNTGELFF
>few|TRBJ2-3|TRBV6-5|NA
TGTGCCAGCAGCAAAGCGGGTACCACAGATACGCAGTATTTT
CASSKAGTTDTQYF
>NA|TRBJ2-3|TRBV5-4|TRBD2
TGTGCCAGCAGCCGGGCTTCCGGCGGGGGGGCCGCAGATACGCAGTATTTT
CASSRASGGGAADTQYF
>NA|TRBJ2-3|TRBV7-3|TRBD2
TGTGCCAGCAGCGCCTTACTAGCGGGGGGGCGAGATACGCAGTATTTT
CASSALLAGGRDTQYF
>few|TRBJ1-1|TRBV11-3|NA
TGTGCCAGCAGCGAAGGAGGGGCTATGGGGACTGAAGCTTTCTTT
CASSEGGAMGTEAFF
>NA|TRBJ1-6|TRBV7-9|TRBD1
TGTGCCAGCAGACGGACAGGGGAAGGATCACCCCTCCACTTT
CASRRTGEGSPLHF
>NA|TRBJ2-7|TRBV11-2|TRBD2
TGTGCCAGCCACATAGGTGCGGGCGGGGGGCAGTACTTC
CASHIGAGGGQYF
>NA|TRBJ1-4|TRBV11-1|NA
TGTGCCAGCAGCCTCCCGGGAGCCCGTGAAAAACTGTTTTTT
CASSLPGAREKLFF
>NA|TRBJ1-5|TRBV28|NA
TGTGCCAGCAGTTTACAGGATAAGGGGCATCAGCCCCAGCATTTT
CASSLQDKGHQPQHF
>few|TRBJ2-1|TRBV6-1|TRBD2
TGTGCCAGCAGTGCTTGGACTAGCGGGGGGGCCAATGAGCAGTTCTTC
CASSAWTSGGANEQFF
>NA|TRBJ2-2|TRBV9|NA
TGTGCCAGCAGCGTAGGATTGTCGGGGGTGAACACCGGGGAGCTGTTTTTT
CASSVGLSGVNTGELFF
>NA|TRBJ1-4|TRBV18|TRBD1
TGTGCCAGCTCACCCCCGGACAGGTTGGGGGAAAAACTGTTTTTT
CASSPPDRLGEKLFF
>NA|TRBJ2-2|TRBV6-2/TRBV6-3|TRBD2
TGTGCCAGCAGTTACTCCACTAGCGGGGGGGACGGGGAGCTGTTTTTT
CASSYSTSGGDGELFF
>NA|TRBJ2-1|TRBV7-9|TRBD2
TGTGCCAGCAGCCTCCACCGGCCTAAGGCGGGGGTTTCCTACAATGAGCAGTTCTTC
CASSLHRPKAGVSYNEQFF
>NA|TRBJ2-7|TRBV5-1|TRBD1
TGCGCCAGCAGCCCGGGACAGGGCTCCTACGAGCAGTACTTC
CASSPGQGSYEQYF
>few|TRBJ1-6|TRBV7-8|TRBD1
TGTGCCAGCAGCCATGGGACAGCTAGATCACCCCTCCACTTT
CASSHGTARSPLHF
>once|TRBJ1-6|TRBV6-5|TRBD1
TGTGCCAGCAGTTACGAGGGGGCGAGAGGTTCACCCCTCCACTTT
CASSYEGARGSPLHF
>NA|TRBJ1-4|TRBV30|TRBD1
TGTGCCTGGAGTGCGGTCCGGGACAGGGGTTTTGAAAAACTGTTTTTT
CAWSAVRDRGFEKLFF
>NA|TRBJ1-6|TRBV27|NA
TGTGCCAGCAGTTTATCGATTTGGCAGGGTAAAGATTCACCCCTCCACTTT
CASSLSIWQGKDSPLHF
>few|TRBJ1-2|TRBV5-6|TRBD1
TGTGCCAGCAGCTTGGCCGGTTACAGGGGTATAACCTATGGCTACACCTTC
CASSLAGYRGITYGYTF
>NA|TRBJ1-5|TRBV6-5|NA
TGTGCCAGCAGTTACCGGCAGGATAGCAATCAGCCCCAGCATTTT
CASSYRQDSNQPQHF
>NA|TRBJ2-7|TRBV7-2|TRBD1
TGTGCCAGCAGCTTACAGGGGGCGACCTACGAGCAGTACTTC
CASSLQGATYEQYF
>few|TRBJ1-1|TRBV12-3/TRBV12-4|NA
TGTGCCAGCAGGGTGACAGCTAACACTGAAGCTTTCTTT
CASRVTANTEAFF
>NA|TRBJ1-3|TRBV5-4|TRBD1
TGTGCCAGCAGTTATACAGGGGGGAAGGCTGGAAACACCATATATTTT
CASSYTGGKAGNTIYF
>NA|TRBJ2-4|TRBV6-2/TRBV6-3|NA
TGTGCCAGCAGTTCTCTAGTAACCGGGACTGTATCCTACTTC
CASSSLVTGTVSYF
>NA|TRBJ1-6|TRBV10-3|TRBD1
TGTGCCATCAGGGGACAGGGGATTCGGAATTCACCCCTCCACTTT
CAIRGQGIRNSPLHF
>NA|TRBJ2-1|TRBV7-8|TRBD1
TGTGCCAGCAGCCGGGGGACAGGGAGTAATGAGCAGTTCTTC
CASSRGTGSNEQFF
>NA|TRBJ2-3|TRBV11-2|NA
TGTGCCAGCAGCTTAGTTACAGGGATGGGCGCAGATACGCAGTATTTT
CASSLVTGMGADTQYF
>NA|TRBJ1-1|TRBV5-4|NA
TGTGCCAGCAGCTCTACTCCGGGGGCTGAAGCTTTCTTT
CASSSTPGAEAFF
>NA|TRBJ2-5|TRBV6-5|NA
TGTGCCAGCAGTTACTCTTGGGCTCAAGAGACCCAGTACTTC
CASSYSWAQETQYF
>NA|TRBJ2-7|TRBV5-6|TRBD1
TGTGCCAGCAGCTTAAGGACAGGGGAGACCTACGAGCAGTACTTC
CASSLRTGETYEQYF
>NA|TRBJ2-1|TRBV5-3|NA
TGTGCCAGAAGCGCCAAGTGGAGGGGCTACAATGAGCAGTTCTTC
CARSAKWRGYNEQFF
>NA|TRBJ1-5|TRBV15|TRBD1
TGTGCCACCAGCCCAATTGGACAGGGAGGGCGCAATCAGCCCCAGCATTTT
CATSPIGQGGRNQPQHF
>NA|TRBJ2-3|TRBV7-6|NA
TGTGCCAGCAGCCCTCGGGACTCTAGCACAGATACGCAGTATTTT
CASSPRDSSTDTQYF
>NA|TRBJ1-2|TRBV11-2|TRBD1
TGTGCCAGCAGCACCTGGGGGGGGACAGGGAAGAATCCCTATGGCTACACCTTC
CASSTWGGTGKNPYGYTF
>NA|TRBJ2-7|TRBV19|NA
TGTGCCAGTAGTAGGTTCAGACAGGCCCACCGATACATATACGAGCAGTACTTC
CASSRFRQAHRYIYEQYF
>NA|TRBJ1-2|TRBV30|NA
TGTGCCTGGAGTGTATTTGGGAGTGGCTACACCTTC
CAWSVFGSGYTF
>NA|TRBJ2-7|TRBV2|NA
TGTGCCAGCAGCGAGGAGTTCTACGAGCAGTACTTC
CASSEEFYEQYF
>few|TRBJ2-3|TRBV19|TRBD1
TGTGCCAGTGGTACAGGGGCCGGAGATACGCAGTATTTT
CASGTGAGDTQYF
>few|TRBJ2-2|TRBV5-6|TRBD1
TGTGCCAGCAGCACCGGGACAGGGGGCTTCACCGGGGAGCTGTTTTTT
CASSTGTGGFTGELFF
>NA|TRBJ1-2|TRBV7-8|NA
TGTGCCAGCAGCTTAAACACAGGGAACTATGGCTACACCTTC
CASSLNTGNYGYTF
>once|TRBJ1-1|TRBV27|TRBD1
TGTGCCAGCAGACAGGGGCGCAACACTGAAGCTTTCTTT
CASRQGRNTEAFF
>once|TRBJ1-1|TRBV7-3|NA
TGTGCCAGCAGCCGAACGGGACTCACGGGGGGAGCTTTCTTT
CASSRTGLTGGAFF
>few|TRBJ2-3|TRBV6-6|NA
TGTGCCAGCAGTTACTCGACGGGGGTGGGAGATACGCAGTATTTT
CASSYSTGVGDTQYF
>few|TRBJ1-3|TRBV5-1|NA
TGCGCCAGCAGCTTAGGAGACTACTCTGGAAACACCATATATTTT
CASSLGDYSGNTIYF
>NA|TRBJ2-4|TRBV3-1/TRBV3-2|NA
TGTGCCAGCAGCCAGGACAGGGGAGCTAGCGGGGGAGCCAAAAACATTCAGTACTTC
CASSQDRGASGGAKNIQYF
>NA|TRBJ2-2|TRBV24-1|TRBD2
TGTGCCACCAGTGCTCCCGCGACCGGGGGGAGGTACACCGGGGAGCTGTTTTTT
CATSAPATGGRYTGELFF
>NA|TRBJ2-3|TRBV9|NA
TGTGCCAGCAGCGTTCGTCCGCTAACCGGCACAGATACGCAGTATTTT
CASSVRPLTGTDTQYF
>NA|TRBJ1-6|TRBV6-4|NA
TGTGCCAGCAGTGTACGGGAGATAGATTCACCCCTCCACTTT
CASSVREIDSPLHF
>NA|TRBJ1-1|TRBV7-6|NA
TGTGCCAGCTCCACCAAGGAGGGTCTCGGTGAAGCTTTCTTT
CASSTKEGLGEAFF
>once|TRBJ2-3|TRBV19|NA
TGTGCCAGTAGTATGGGGGGAACTAGCACAGATACGCAGTATTTT
CASSMGGTSTDTQYF
>NA|TRBJ1-3|TRBV12-5|NA
TGTGCTAGTGGGCCGGGGGGCTCTGGAAACACCATATATTTT
CASGPGGSGNTIYF
>many|TRBJ1-5|TRBV7-9|TRBD1
TGTGCCAGCAGCGCAGGGACAGGGTACAGTCAGCCCCAGCATTTT
CASSAGTGYSQPQHF
>few|TRBJ2-1|TRBV12-3/TRBV12-4|TRBD1
TGTGCCAGCAGACAGGGGGCTTGGAATGAGCAGTTCTTC
CASRQGAWNEQFF
>NA|TRBJ2-7|TRBV6-2/TRBV6-3|NA
TGTGCCAGCAGTTTCAAAAACGAGCAGTACTTC
CASSFKNEQYF
>NA|TRBJ2-3|TRBV6-5|TRBD2
TGTGCCGCCACTAGCGGGGGGTGGGATACGCAGTATTTT
CAATSGGWDTQYF
>few|TRBJ2-5|TRBV7-3|NA
TGTGCCAGCAGCTCGACAGCCATGGGGACCCAGTACTTC
CASSSTAMGTQYF
>NA|TRBJ2-5|TRBV11-3|TRBD2
TGTGCCAGCCGGGGGGACTTCCAAGAGACCCAGTACTTC
CASRGDFQETQYF
>NA|TRBJ2-5|TRBV7-9|TRBD1
TGTGCCAGCTACCGGGACAGGACCCAAGAGACCCAGTACTTC
CASYRDRTQETQYF